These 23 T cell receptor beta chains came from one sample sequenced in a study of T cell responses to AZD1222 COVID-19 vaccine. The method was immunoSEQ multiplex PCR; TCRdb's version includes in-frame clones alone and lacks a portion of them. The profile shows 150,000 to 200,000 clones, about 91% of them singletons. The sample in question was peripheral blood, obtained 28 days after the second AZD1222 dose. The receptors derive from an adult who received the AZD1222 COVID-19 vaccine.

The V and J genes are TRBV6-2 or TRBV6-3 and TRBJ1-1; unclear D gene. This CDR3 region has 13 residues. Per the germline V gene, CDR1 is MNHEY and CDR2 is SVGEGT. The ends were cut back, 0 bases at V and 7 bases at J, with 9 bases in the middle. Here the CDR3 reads CASSYSWSYEAFF. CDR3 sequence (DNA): TGTGCCAGCAGTTACTCGTGGAGCTATGAAGCTTTCTTT.

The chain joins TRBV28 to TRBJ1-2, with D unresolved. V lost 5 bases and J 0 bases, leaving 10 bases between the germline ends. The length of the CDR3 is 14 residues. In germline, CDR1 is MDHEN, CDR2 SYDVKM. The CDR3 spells CASSLDGSNYGYTF. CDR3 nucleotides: TGTGCCAGCAGTCTGGACGGATCTAACTATGGCTACACCTTC.

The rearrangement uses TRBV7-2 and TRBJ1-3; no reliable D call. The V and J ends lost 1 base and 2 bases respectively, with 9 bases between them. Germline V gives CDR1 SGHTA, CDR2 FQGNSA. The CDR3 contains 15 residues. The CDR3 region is CASSLGGGAGNTIYF. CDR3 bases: TGTGCCAGCAGCTTAGGTGGCGGTGCTGGAAACACCATATATTTT. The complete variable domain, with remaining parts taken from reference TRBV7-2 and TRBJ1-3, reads GAGVSQSPSNKVTEKGKDVELRCDPISGHTALYWYRQSLGQGLEFLIYFQGNSAPDKSGLPSDRFSAERTGGSVSTLTIQRTQQEDSAVYLCASSLGGGAGNTIYFGEGSWLTVV.

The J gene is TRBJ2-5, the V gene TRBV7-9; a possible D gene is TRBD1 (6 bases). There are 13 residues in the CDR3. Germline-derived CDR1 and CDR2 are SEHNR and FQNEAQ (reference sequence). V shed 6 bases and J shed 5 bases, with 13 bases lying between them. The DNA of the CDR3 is TGTGCCAGCAGGAGGGGGAGTCTGGAGACCCAGTACTTC. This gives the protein CASRRGSLETQYF.

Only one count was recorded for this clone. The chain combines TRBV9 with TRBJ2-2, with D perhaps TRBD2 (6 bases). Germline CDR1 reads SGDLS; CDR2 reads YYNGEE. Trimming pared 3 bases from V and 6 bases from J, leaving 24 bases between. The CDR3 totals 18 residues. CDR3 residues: CASSGRDWALRDAGELFF. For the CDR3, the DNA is TGTGCCAGCAGCGGGAGGGATTGGGCCCTTCGCGACGCCGGGGAGCTGTTTTTT.

The DNA of the CDR3 is TGTGCCAGCTCACCGAATACAGGGAGCTCTGGAAACACCATATATTTT. Translating gives CASSPNTGSSGNTIYF. V and J are TRBV18 and TRBJ1-3, with D perhaps TRBD1 (6 bases). This CDR3 comprises 16 residues. Trimming took 3 bases from V and 0 from J, leaving 12 bases between them. The germline CDR1 and CDR2 sequences are KGHSH and LQKENI.

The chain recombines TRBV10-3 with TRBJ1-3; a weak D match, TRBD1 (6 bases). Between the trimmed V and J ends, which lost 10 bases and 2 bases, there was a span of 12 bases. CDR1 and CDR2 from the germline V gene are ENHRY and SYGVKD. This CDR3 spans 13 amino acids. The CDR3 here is CATRPGAGNTIYF. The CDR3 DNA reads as TGTGCCACCCGACCAGGGGCTGGAAACACCATATATTTT.

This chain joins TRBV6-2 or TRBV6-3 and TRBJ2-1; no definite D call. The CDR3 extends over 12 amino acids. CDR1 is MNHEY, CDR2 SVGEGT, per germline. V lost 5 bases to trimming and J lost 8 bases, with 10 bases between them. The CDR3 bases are TGTGCCAGCAGTCACCTCTCCCATGAGCAGTTCTTC. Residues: CASSHLSHEQFF.

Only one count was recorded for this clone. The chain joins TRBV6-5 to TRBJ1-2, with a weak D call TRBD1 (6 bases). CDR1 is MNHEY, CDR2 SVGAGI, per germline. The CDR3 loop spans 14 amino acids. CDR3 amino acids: CATKGGLTNYGYTF. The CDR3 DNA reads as TGTGCTACTAAGGGGGGATTAACCAACTATGGCTACACCTTC.

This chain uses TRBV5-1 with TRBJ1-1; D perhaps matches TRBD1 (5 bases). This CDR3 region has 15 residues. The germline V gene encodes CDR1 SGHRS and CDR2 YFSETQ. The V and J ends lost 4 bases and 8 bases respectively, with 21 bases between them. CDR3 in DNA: TGCGCCAGCAGCCTCGCAGGGTCGGGTAAGGGGGAAGCTTTCTTT. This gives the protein CASSLAGSGKGEAFF.

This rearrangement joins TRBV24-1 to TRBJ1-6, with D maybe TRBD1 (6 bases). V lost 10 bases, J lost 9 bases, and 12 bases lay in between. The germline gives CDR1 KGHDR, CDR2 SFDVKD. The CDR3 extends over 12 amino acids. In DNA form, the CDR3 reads TGTGCCACTCGGGACAAGGGTTCACCCCTCCACTTT. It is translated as CATRDKGSPLHF.

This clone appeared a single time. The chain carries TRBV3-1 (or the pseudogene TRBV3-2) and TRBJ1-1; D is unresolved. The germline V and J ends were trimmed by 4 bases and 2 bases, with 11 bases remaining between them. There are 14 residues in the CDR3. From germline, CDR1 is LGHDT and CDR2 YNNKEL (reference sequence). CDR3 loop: CASSPRGENTEAFF. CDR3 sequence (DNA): TGTGCCAGCAGCCCCCGCGGAGAAAACACTGAAGCTTTCTTT.

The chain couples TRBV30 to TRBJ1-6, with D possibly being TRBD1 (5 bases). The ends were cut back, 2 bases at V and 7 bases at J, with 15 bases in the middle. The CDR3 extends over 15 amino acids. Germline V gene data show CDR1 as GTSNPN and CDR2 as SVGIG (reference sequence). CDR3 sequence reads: CAWSKRGTQNSPLHF. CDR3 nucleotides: TGTGCCTGGAGTAAACGGGGGACGCAGAATTCACCCCTCCACTTT. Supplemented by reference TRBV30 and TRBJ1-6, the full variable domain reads SQTIHQWPATLVQPVGSPLSLECTVEGTSNPNLYWYRQAAGRGLQLLFYSVGIGQISSEVPQNLSASRPQDRQFILSSKKLLLSDSGFYLCAWSKRGTQNSPLHFGNGTRLTVT.

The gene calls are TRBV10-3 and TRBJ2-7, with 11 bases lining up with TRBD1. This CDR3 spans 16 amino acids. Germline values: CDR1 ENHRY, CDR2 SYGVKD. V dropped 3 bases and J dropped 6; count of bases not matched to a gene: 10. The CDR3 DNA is TGTGCCATCAGTGATCACCCCGGGACAGGGGGACCCGAGCAGTACTTC. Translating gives CAISDHPGTGGPEQYF.

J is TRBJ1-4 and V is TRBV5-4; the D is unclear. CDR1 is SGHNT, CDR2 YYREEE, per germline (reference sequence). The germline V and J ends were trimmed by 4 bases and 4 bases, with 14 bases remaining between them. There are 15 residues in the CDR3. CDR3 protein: CASSLDRAFNEKLFF. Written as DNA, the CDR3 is TGTGCCAGCAGCCTGGACCGGGCCTTTAATGAAAAACTGTTTTTT.

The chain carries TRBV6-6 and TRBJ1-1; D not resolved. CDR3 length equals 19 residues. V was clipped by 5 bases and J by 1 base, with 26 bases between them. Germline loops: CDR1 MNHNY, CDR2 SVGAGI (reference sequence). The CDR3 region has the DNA TGTGCCAGCAGTCCCCCTACGCTCTTGAGGGTAGGGAGGAACACTGAAGCTTTCTTT. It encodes CASSPPTLLRVGRNTEAFF.

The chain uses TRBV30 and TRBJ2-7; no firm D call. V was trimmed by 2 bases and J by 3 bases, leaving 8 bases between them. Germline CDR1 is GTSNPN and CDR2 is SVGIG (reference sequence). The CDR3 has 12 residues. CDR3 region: CAWSNPDYEQYF. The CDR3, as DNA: TGTGCCTGGAGTAACCCGGACTACGAGCAGTACTTC.

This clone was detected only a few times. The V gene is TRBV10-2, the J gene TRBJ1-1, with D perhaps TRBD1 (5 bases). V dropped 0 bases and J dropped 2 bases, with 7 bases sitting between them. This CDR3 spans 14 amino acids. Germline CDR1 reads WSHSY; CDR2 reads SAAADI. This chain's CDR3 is CASSESRGNTEAFF. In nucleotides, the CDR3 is TGCGCCAGCAGTGAGTCTCGGGGCAACACTGAAGCTTTCTTT.

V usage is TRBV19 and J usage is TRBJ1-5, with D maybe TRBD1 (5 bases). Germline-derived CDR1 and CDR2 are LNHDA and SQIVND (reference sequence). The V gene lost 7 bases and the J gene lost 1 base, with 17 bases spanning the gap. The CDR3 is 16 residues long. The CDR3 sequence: CASKDSGGVSNQPQHF. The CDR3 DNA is TGTGCCAGTAAAGACAGTGGAGGGGTAAGCAATCAGCCCCAGCATTTT.

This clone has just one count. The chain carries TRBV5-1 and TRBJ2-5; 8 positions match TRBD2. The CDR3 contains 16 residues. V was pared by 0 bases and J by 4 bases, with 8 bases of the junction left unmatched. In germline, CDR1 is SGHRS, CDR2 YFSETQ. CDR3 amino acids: CASSLAVAGFLETQYF. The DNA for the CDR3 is TGCGCCAGCAGCTTGGCCGTAGCGGGATTTCTAGAGACCCAGTACTTC. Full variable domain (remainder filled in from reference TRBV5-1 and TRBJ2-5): KAGVTQTPRYLIKTRGQQVTLSCSPISGHRSVSWYQQTPGQGLQFLFEYFSETQRNKGNFPGRFSGRQFSNSRSEMNVSTLELGDSALYLCASSLAVAGFLETQYFGPGTRLLVL.

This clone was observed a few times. In DNA, the CDR3 is TGTGCCAGCAGCTTGTACAGGGGGAACACTGAAGCTTTCTTT. Translating gives CASSLYRGNTEAFF. This sequence joins TRBV5-6 and TRBJ1-1; 7 positions match TRBD1. Germline lookup yields CDR1 SGHDT and CDR2 YYEEEE. The CDR3 has 14 amino acids. J was trimmed by 1 base and V by 1 base; bases with no gene match: 1.

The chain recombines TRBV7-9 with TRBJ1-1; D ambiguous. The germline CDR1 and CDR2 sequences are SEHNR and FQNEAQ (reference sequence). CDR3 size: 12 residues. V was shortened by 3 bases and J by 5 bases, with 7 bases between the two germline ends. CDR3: CASSFGLTEAFF. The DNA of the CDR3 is TGTGCCAGCAGCTTCGGGTTAACTGAAGCTTTCTTT.

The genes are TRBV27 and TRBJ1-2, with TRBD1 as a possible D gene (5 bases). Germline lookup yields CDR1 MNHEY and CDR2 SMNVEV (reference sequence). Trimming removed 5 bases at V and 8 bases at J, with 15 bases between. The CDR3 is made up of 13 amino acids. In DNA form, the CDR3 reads TGTGCCAGCAGTCGGACACTTACGTGGGGCTACACCTTC. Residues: CASSRTLTWGYTF.